This T cell receptor (beta chain) originates from a study of CD8 T cells in Susac syndrome. Reverse transcription of about 0.45 to 1 ug RNA used random hexamers. MiXCR, run by TCRdb on the immunoSEQ multiplex PCR reads, gives a single entry per CDR3 protein. The sample contains some 200,000 distinct CDR3 sequences, more than 90% of which appear only once. The source material was CD4+ T cells from PBMCs. This receptor was obtained from a human donor with Susac syndrome.

The CDR3 region has the DNA TGTGCCAGCAGTTTCGGTGGCGTAGGAAACACCATATATTTT. The encoded protein is CASSFGGVGNTIYF. V is TRBV6-5 and J is TRBJ1-3, with D unresolved. The germline gives CDR1 MNHEY, CDR2 SVGAGI. CDR3 length: 14 residues. V lost 4 bases to trimming and J lost 4 bases, with 11 bases between them.